This T cell receptor beta chain was profiled in a study of cytomegalovirus exposure and HLA in healthy donors. Across the whole study: Falling in the Caucasian-associated ancestry cluster were about 80% of approximately 410 genotyped donors.

The PCR ran on 60 Vbeta and 13 Jbeta primers. The table came from immunoSEQ multiplex PCR; TCRdb's copy has only in-frame clones and leaves some out. Among more than 150,000 clones listed, 75% to 85% were seen once. On this clone itself: Its target is unknown.

Study-level results: Sequence variants that were highly shared formed a cluster that was likely a sequencing artifact.

This receptor was identified in a woman aged 18 to 35 in good health and CMV-seronegative. Material: PBMCs.

The CDR3 region is CASSFGRAPEPIPPLHF. CDR3 in DNA: TGTGCCAGCAGCTTTGGTCGAGCCCCGGAGCCTATACCACCCCTCCACTTT. The chain carries TRBV5-6 and TRBJ1-6; D remains ambiguous. Germline CDR1 SGHDT, CDR2 YYEEEE. Between the trimmed V and J ends, which lost 2 bases and 11 bases, there was a span of 23 bases. This CDR3 contains 17 residues.